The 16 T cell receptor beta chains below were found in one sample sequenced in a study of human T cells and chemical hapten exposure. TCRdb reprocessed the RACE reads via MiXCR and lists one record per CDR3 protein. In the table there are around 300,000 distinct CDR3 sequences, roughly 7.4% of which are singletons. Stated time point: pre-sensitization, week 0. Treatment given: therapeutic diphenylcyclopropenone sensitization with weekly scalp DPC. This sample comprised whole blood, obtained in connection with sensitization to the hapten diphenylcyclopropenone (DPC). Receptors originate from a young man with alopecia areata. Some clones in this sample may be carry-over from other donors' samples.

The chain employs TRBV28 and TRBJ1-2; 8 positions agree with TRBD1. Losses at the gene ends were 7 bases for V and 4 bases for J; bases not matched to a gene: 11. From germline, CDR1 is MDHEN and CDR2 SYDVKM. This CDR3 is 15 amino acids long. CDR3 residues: CASTFMDRDSYGYTF. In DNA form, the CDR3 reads TGTGCCAGCACCTTTATGGACAGGGACTCCTATGGCTACACCTTC.

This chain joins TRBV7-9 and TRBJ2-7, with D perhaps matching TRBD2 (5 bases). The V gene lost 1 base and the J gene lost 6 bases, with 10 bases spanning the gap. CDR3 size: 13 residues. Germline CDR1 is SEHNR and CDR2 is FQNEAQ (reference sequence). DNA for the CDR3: TGTGCCAGCAGCTTAGTCAATGGAGGCGAGCAGTACGTC. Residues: CASSLVNGGEQYV.

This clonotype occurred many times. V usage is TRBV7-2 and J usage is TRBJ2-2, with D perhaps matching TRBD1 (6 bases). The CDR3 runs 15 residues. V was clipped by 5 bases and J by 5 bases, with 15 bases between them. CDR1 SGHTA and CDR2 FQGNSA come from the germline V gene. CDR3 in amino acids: CASSPDSLKTGELFF. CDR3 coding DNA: TGTGCCAGCAGCCCGGACAGCCTGAAGACCGGGGAGCTGTTTTTT.

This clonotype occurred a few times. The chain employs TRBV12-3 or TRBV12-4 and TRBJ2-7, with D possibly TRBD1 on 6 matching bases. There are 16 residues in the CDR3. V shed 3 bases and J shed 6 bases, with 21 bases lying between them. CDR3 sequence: CASSFGLGQGPVEQYF. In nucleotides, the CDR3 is TGTGCCAGCAGTTTTGGGCTAGGGCAGGGGCCTGTCGAGCAGTACTTC.

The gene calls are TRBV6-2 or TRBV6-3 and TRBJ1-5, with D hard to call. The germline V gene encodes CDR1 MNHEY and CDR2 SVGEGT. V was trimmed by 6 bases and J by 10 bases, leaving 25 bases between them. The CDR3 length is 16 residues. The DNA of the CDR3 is TGTGCCAGCAGCTACCACCCCTCGGGGTCTGGGTCCCCCCAGCATTTT. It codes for CASSYHPSGSGSPQHF.

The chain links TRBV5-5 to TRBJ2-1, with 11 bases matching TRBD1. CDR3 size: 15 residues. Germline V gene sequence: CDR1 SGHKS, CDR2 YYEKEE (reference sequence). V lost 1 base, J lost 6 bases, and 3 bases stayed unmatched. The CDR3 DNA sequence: TGTGCCAGCAGCTTGTTCGGGACAGGGGGCAATGAGCAGTTCTTC. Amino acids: CASSLFGTGGNEQFF.

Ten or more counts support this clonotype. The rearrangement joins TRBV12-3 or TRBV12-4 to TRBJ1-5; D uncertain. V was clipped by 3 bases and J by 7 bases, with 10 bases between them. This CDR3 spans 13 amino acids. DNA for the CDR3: TGTGCCAGCAGTTTGGACGCTGGACAGCCCCAGCATTTT. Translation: CASSLDAGQPQHF.

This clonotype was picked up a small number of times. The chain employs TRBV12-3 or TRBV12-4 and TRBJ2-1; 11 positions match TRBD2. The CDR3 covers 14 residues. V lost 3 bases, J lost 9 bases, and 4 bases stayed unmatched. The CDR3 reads CASSFELAGAEQFF. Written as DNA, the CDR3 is TGTGCCAGCAGTTTCGAACTAGCGGGGGCTGAGCAGTTCTTC.

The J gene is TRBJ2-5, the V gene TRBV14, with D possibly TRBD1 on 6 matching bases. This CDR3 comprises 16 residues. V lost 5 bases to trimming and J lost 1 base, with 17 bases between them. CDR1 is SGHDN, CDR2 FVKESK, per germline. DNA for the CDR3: TGTGCCAGCAGCTCTCGGACAGCGTGGGGCCAAGAGACCCAGTACTTC. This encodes CASSSRTAWGQETQYF.

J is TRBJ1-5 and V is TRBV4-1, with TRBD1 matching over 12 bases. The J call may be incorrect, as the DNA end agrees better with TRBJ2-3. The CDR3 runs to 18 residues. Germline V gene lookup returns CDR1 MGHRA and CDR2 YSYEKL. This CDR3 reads CASSRTLGTGGLSQPQYF. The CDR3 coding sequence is TGCGCCAGCAGCCGAACACTCGGGACAGGGGGCCTGAGTCAGCCCCAGTATTTT.

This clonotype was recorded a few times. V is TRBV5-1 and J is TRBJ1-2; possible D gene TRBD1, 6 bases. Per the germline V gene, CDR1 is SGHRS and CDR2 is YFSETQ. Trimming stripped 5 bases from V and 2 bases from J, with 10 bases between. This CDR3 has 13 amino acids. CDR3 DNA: TGCGCCAGCAGAGGGGGGAAAAACTATGGCTACACCTTC. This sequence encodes CASRGGKNYGYTF.

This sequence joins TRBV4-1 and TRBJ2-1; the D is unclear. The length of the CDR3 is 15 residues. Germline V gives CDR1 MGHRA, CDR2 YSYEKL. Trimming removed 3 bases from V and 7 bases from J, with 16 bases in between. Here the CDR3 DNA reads TGCGCCAGCAGCCACCGCGTACTTCCGAGAAATGAGCAGTTCTTC. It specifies CASSHRVLPRNEQFF.

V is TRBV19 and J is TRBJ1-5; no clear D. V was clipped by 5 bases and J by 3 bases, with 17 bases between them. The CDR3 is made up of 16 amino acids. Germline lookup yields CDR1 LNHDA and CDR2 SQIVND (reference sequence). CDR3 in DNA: TGTGCCAGTAGTCATCGGTTAGGTCGCCTCAATCAGCCCCAGCATTTT. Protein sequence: CASSHRLGRLNQPQHF.

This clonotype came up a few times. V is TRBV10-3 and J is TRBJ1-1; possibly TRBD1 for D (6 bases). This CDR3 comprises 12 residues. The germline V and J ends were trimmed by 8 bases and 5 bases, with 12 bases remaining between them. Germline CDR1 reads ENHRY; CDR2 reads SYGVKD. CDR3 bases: TGTGCCATCCGCAGGGGAGGGACTGAAGCTTTCTTT. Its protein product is CAIRRGGTEAFF.

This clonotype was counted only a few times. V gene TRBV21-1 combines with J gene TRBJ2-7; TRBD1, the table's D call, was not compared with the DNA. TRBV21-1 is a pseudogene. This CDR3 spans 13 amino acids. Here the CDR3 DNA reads TGTGCCAGCAGACCGGGGCCGTACTACGAGCAGTACTTC. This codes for CASRPGPYYEQYF.

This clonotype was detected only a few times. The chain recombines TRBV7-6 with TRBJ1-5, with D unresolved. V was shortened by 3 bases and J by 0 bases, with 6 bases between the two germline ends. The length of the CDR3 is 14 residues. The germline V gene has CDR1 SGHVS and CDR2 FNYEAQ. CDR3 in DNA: TGTGCCAGCAGCTTGGTTTATAGCAATCAGCCCCAGCATTTT. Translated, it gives CASSLVYSNQPQHF.